This TCR beta chain was sequenced during a study of blood T cells in healthy people across ages (dated by TCRdb to the mid-2010s). In the study overall: In model experiments, template switching captured about one uniquely barcoded TCR beta cDNA molecule for every two T cells. To track age-related changes in TCR beta repertoire diversity, the study relied on deep sequencing normalized with unique cDNA molecular identifiers. The donors were divided into four age groups: young (average roughly 15 years), middle-aged (around 41), aged (under 70) and long-lived (roughly 82). To avoid experimental bias, donors of different ages were randomly spread across the sequencing lanes. Two additional independent replicas of 1 million unique cDNA reads from the same blood draw were analyzed for two donors (one aged 18 to 29 and one aged 80 or older). Findings and caveats that apply to the study as a whole: A strong correlation was found between observed TCR beta diversity and the percentage of naive T cells measured by flow cytometry. Compared with the aged group, more naive CD4+ T cells, fewer expanded clones and increased TCR diversity were shown by the long-lived group, suggesting age selection. Because donor CMV infection status was unknown, age-related changes in expanded clonotypes were potentially confounded. Since profiling was done on bulk unsorted PBMCs, naive and antigen-experienced compartments could not be conclusively compared. Estimates of total diversity from one million sequenced T cells were regarded as lower bounds and underestimates. As age increased, observed TCR beta diversity per million T cells dropped in a roughly linear way, and a significant reduction was already evident by age 40.

Systemically healthy Caucasian individuals from Russia, approximately 39 in total and aged about 6 to 90 years, were included as donors. Each donor gave ten milliliters of peripheral blood, drawn into EDTA-treated Vacutainer tubes. Ficoll-Paque density-gradient centrifugation was used to isolate PBMCs, with at least 6.5 million per sample. Total RNA was extracted from PBMCs with Trizol reagent, with at least 6 micrograms obtained per sample. For every donor, an aliquot of PBMCs went through flow cytometry to measure the percentages of naive CD45RAhigh/CD27high T cells. The method behind the library was 5' RACE. Reads for this sample came from an Illumina HiSeq 2500. The second PCR ran for roughly 7 to 11 cycles and used a J-beta primer mix along with a sample-barcoded 5' primer. Each TCR beta cDNA molecule received a unique molecular identifier from a template-switch 5' adaptor carrying 12 random nucleotides. Each sample yielded at least 3 million CDR3-containing paired-end reads. All of the RNA was converted into first-strand cDNA using the Mint cDNA synthesis kit, with a TRBC-specific oligonucleotide serving as the primer. Following uracil-DNA glycosylase treatment, all cDNA underwent a first 18-cycle PCR with the universal primers M1SS and BC2_uni_R. As for the authors' bioinformatics: Each sample was normalized by randomly selecting 1 million high-quality reads, each carrying a distinct molecular identifier. Instead of being binned into consensus sequences, reads with shared molecular identifiers were discarded. CDR3 identification, clonotype clustering and error correction used MiTCR with a Q25 quality threshold and the strictest error-elimination algorithm. A nonparametric unseen species model with Euler transformation was used to estimate lower-bound total TCR beta diversity. TCRdb reprocessed the public reads (quality trimming at Q25 with fastp, clone calling with MiXCR) and kept in-frame beta chains. Each record represents a unique CDR3 protein, reported with the most common genes and DNA among its rows. Here the V and J calls rest on TCRdb's processing, not on the authors' analysis. This sample lists about 800,000 distinct CDR3 sequences; 55% to 70% were detected once. The top ten clones comprise 22% of the sample.

At the junction V is shortened by 0 bases and J by 2 bases, with 16 bases in between. From the germline V gene (reference sequence), CDR1 is DFQATT and CDR2 is SNEGSKA. The CDR3 starts with the cysteine, ends with the phenylalanine, and has 16 residues. This entry keeps only the CDR3 DNA: 48 bases, framed from base 1. Of note for this clonotype: The clone's antigen remains unknown. Per-base quality was not reported, and no clone a single base away is much larger than it.

The origin of this receptor is a man aged 25-40 years in good health. Here the chain combines TRBV20-1 and TRBJ1-2; confidence is insufficient to name the D gene. Sample: blood. The base sequence is TGCAGTGCTAGAGATAACGCGGTCCAGGTGAACTATGGCTACACCTTC. The resulting protein is CSARDNAVQVNYGYTF.